Detailed here is one T cell receptor beta chain. The antigen remains undetermined. This entry is derived from a study of T cell repertoires in cytomegalovirus infection. Study conclusions and caveats: Dominating the ex vivo response were HLA-C-restricted CMV-specific TCR beta clonotypes.

TCRdb reanalysed the reads using MiXCR and keeps one entry per CDR3 protein. The profile shows approximately 910,000 distinct CDR3 sequences, approximately 32% of them singletons. This TCR was recovered from a human donor in good health (CMV status not recorded). Some clones in this sample may be carry-over from other donors' samples. The source was cultured CD8+ T cells from PBMCs, collected from culture after CMV antigen stimulation.

For the CDR3, the DNA is TGTGCCAGCAGTGAAGTGCTCAGGCAGGGGTATCAGCCCCAGCATTTT. Protein: CASSEVLRQGYQPQHF. The chain has TRBV6-1 and TRBJ1-5; TRBD1 might be the D (6 bases). The germline gives CDR1 MNHNS, CDR2 SASEGT. The CDR3 loop spans 16 amino acids. The V gene lost 1 base and the J gene lost 5 bases, with 15 bases spanning the gap.